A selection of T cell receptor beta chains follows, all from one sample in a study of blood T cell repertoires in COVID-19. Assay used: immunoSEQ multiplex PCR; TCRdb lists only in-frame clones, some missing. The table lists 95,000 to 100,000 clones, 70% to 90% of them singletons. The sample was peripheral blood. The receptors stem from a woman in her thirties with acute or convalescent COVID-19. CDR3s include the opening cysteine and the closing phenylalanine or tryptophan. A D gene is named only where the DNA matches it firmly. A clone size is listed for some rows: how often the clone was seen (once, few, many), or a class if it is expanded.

CDR3: CASSDGAARHQPQHF
DNA: TGTGCCAGCAGTGACGGAGCGGCTCGCCATCAGCCCCAGCATTTT
size: once
V: TRBV2
D: .
J: TRBJ1-5

CDR3: CASSEFANTGELFF
DNA: TGTGCCAGCAGTGAGTTCGCGAACACCGGGGAGCTGTTTTTT
size: .
V: TRBV28
D: .
J: TRBJ2-2

CDR3: CATSDYRGNQPQHF
DNA: TGTGCCACCAGTGATTACAGGGGAAATCAGCCCCAGCATTTT
size: .
V: TRBV24-1
D: TRBD1
J: TRBJ1-5

CDR3: CATSREVTGIHEQYF
DNA: TGTGCCACCAGCAGGGAGGTGACAGGGATCCACGAGCAGTACTTC
size: .
V: TRBV15
D: TRBD1
J: TRBJ2-7

CDR3: CASKGQPTGANVLTF
DNA: TGTGCCAGCAAGGGACAGCCTACTGGGGCCAACGTCCTGACTTTC
size: .
V: TRBV11-2
D: TRBD1
J: TRBJ2-6

CDR3: CASSSLSGAYEQYF
DNA: TGCGCCAGCAGCTCCCTTAGCGGAGCCTACGAGCAGTACTTC
size: .
V: TRBV5-1
D: .
J: TRBJ2-7

CDR3: CASSPRGGDEQYF
DNA: TGTGCCAGCAGCCCCCGGGGTGGAGACGAGCAGTACTTC
size: .
V: TRBV5-4
D: .
J: TRBJ2-7

CDR3: CASGGVTGELFF
DNA: TGTGCCAGCGGGGGGGTTACCGGGGAGCTGTTTTTT
size: once
V: TRBV2
D: TRBD2
J: TRBJ2-2

CDR3: CASSLGLAAYNEQFF
DNA: TGTGCCAGCAGCTTAGGACTAGCGGCATACAATGAGCAGTTCTTC
size: .
V: TRBV7-6
D: TRBD2
J: TRBJ2-1

CDR3: CASSDGTGGFDEQYF
DNA: TGTGCCAGCAGTGATGGGACAGGGGGCTTCGACGAGCAGTACTTC
size: .
V: TRBV6-1
D: TRBD1
J: TRBJ2-7

CDR3: CASSEWSGGGAENSPLHF
DNA: TGTGCCAGCAGTGAGTGGAGCGGTGGAGGGGCCGAAAATTCACCCCTCCACTTT
size: many
V: TRBV6-1
D: .
J: TRBJ1-6

CDR3: CASSQGGQGNSGNTIYF
DNA: TGTGCCAGCAGCCAAGGGGGACAGGGGAACTCTGGAAACACCATATATTTT
size: .
V: TRBV3-1/TRBV3-2
D: TRBD1
J: TRBJ1-3